These 29 T cell receptor beta chains came from one sample sequenced in a study of cytomegalovirus exposure and HLA in healthy donors. The PCR ran on 60 Vbeta and 13 Jbeta primers. The method was immunoSEQ multiplex PCR; TCRdb's version includes in-frame clones alone and lacks a portion of them. The sample holds more than 95,000 clones, over 60% seen once. The sequenced sample consisted of PBMCs. The receptors stem from a man aged 45-60 years in good health and CMV-seronegative.

The chain is built from TRBV20-1 and TRBJ1-2, with 9 positions matching TRBD1. Trimming at V came to 5 bases and at J to 8 bases, leaving 3 bases not matched to a gene. The CDR3 extends over 11 amino acids. Germline CDR1 is DFQATT and CDR2 is SNEGSKA (reference sequence). The CDR3 protein is CSARDRAGYTF. CDR3 bases: TGCAGTGCTCGGGACAGGGCCGGCTACACCTTC.

This chain links TRBV11-3 with TRBJ2-1; 7 bases fit TRBD1. The germline V gene has CDR1 SGHNT and CDR2 YENEEA. Unmatched junction bases numbered 5, after V lost 0 bases and J lost 12 bases. The CDR3 has 13 residues. Here the CDR3 DNA reads TGTGCCAGCAGCTTAGAATCATCAGGGGGGCAGTTCTTC. Residues: CASSLESSGGQFF. The entire variable domain, with the rest obtained from reference TRBV11-3 and TRBJ2-1, is as follows: EAGVVQSPRYKIIEKKQPVAFWCNPISGHNTLYWYLQNLGQGPELLIRYENEEAVDDSQLPKDRFSAERLKGVDSTLKIQPAELGDSAVYLCASSLESSGGQFFGPGTRLTVL.

The CDR3 region has the DNA TGTGCCAGCAGCCGGGGGGCCGGGGAGACCCAGTACTTC. This sequence encodes CASSRGAGETQYF. This chain connects TRBV11-2 to TRBJ2-5; perhaps TRBD2 as D (7 bases). V was shortened by 5 bases and J by 5 bases, with 12 bases between the two germline ends. Germline-derived CDR1 and CDR2 are SGHAT and FQNNGV. This CDR3 is 13 amino acids long.

The V and J genes are TRBV19 and TRBJ1-5; 7 bases fit TRBD1. The junction had 9 bases not matched to a gene; V was cut back by 10 bases and J by 6 bases. Germline V gene sequence: CDR1 LNHDA, CDR2 SQIVND (reference sequence). The CDR3 spans 13 residues. The CDR3 sequence: CATATGVGQPQHF. The CDR3 nucleotides are TGTGCCACCGCCACAGGGGTTGGTCAGCCCCAGCATTTT.

The rearrangement links TRBV18 to TRBJ1-5; TRBD1 matches at 7 bases. Germline loops: CDR1 KGHSH, CDR2 LQKENI. The CDR3 is 14 amino acids. The V segment lost 4 bases and the J segment 1 base; nucleotides outside the gene matches: 1. This CDR3 reads CASSQGQSNQPQHF. CDR3 DNA: TGTGCCAGCTCACAGGGACAGAGCAATCAGCCCCAGCATTTT.

This clone occurred a few times. The CDR3 sequence: CATSRRGTGTDTQYF. The CDR3 coding sequence is TGTGCCACCAGCAGGCGGGGGACAGGGACCGATACGCAGTATTTT. V is TRBV15 and J is TRBJ2-3, with 9 bases lining up with TRBD1. Germline loops: CDR1 LNHNV, CDR2 YYDKDF (reference sequence). The CDR3 contains 15 residues. Trimming took 3 bases from V and 6 from J; bases not matched to a gene: 7.

V gene TRBV7-9 combines with J gene TRBJ2-7, with 8 bases lining up with TRBD1. The CDR3 covers 14 residues. The germline V gene has CDR1 SEHNR and CDR2 FQNEAQ (reference sequence). V trimming: 5 bases; J trimming: 4 bases; junction bases outside the gene matches: 7. The DNA of the CDR3 is TGTGCCAGCAGCACCCAGACAGGGGTATACGAGCAGTACTTC. Translating it yields CASSTQTGVYEQYF.

This chain links TRBV5-4 with TRBJ2-3, with 12 bases matching TRBD1. CDR3 length: 16 amino acids. Germline V gene sequence: CDR1 SGHNT, CDR2 YYREEE (reference sequence). V shed 0 bases, J shed 4 bases, and the junction held 3 bases outside the gene matches. CDR3 in DNA: TGTGCCAGCAGCTTGGGGGGGGACAGGGGGCCAGATACGCAGTATTTT. Translating gives CASSLGGDRGPDTQYF.

DNA of the CDR3: TGCGCCAGCAGAGCCGGAGGGAGCGGCGGGGAGCTGTTTTTT. As protein: CASRAGGSGGELFF. The chain links TRBV5-1 to TRBJ2-2; D possibly corresponds to TRBD2 (6 bases). Germline CDR1 SGHRS, CDR2 YFSETQ. V lost 5 bases and J lost 7, with 15 bases in between. The CDR3 spans 14 residues.

V is TRBV4-3 and J is TRBJ2-1; 8 nucleotides match TRBD1. V trimming: 5 bases; J trimming: 8 bases; junction bases outside the gene matches: 11. The CDR3 has 15 amino acids. Germline V gene lookup returns CDR1 LGHNA and CDR2 YSLEER. This CDR3 reads CASSAGTGRGYEQFF. CDR3 sequence (DNA): TGCGCCAGCAGCGCGGGGACAGGCCGTGGCTATGAGCAGTTCTTC.

The chain uses TRBV18 and TRBJ1-5; D is ambiguous. CDR1 and CDR2 (germline): KGHSH, LQKENI. The CDR3 has 16 amino acids. V lost 2 bases to trimming and J lost 2 bases, with 13 bases between them. The CDR3 spells CASSPMGDGGNQPQHF. CDR3 nucleotides: TGTGCCAGCTCACCAATGGGAGATGGTGGCAATCAGCCCCAGCATTTT.

V usage is TRBV7-2 and J usage is TRBJ2-2, with D maybe TRBD1 (6 bases). Trimming removed 5 bases at V and 0 bases at J, with 13 bases between. Looked up from germline, CDR1 is SGHTA and CDR2 is FQGNSA. CDR3 size: 16 residues. CDR3 amino acids: CASSLGTSPNTGELFF. The CDR3 DNA reads TGTGCCAGCAGCCTAGGGACATCACCGAACACCGGGGAGCTGTTTTTT.

J is TRBJ2-7 and V is TRBV7-9; weak D call: TRBD2 (6 bases). The CDR3 extends over 13 amino acids. Looked up from germline, CDR1 is SEHNR and CDR2 is FQNEAQ (reference sequence). CDR3 sequence: CSSSLSGSYEQYV. The CDR3 nucleotides are TGTTCCAGCAGCTTAAGCGGGTCCTACGAGCAGTACGTC.

The V call is TRBV18, the J call TRBJ1-4; weak D call: TRBD1 (6 bases). Germline CDR1 reads KGHSH; CDR2 reads LQKENI. This CDR3 is 16 amino acids long. With 4 bases removed from V and 0 bases from J, the gap between germline ends came to 12 bases. In nucleotides, the CDR3 is TGTGCCAGCTCACAATCCCGGACAGCAACTAATGAAAAACTGTTTTTT. Amino acids: CASSQSRTATNEKLFF.

The V and J genes are TRBV25-1 and TRBJ2-7, with 7 bases aligning to TRBD1. The germline V gene encodes CDR1 MGHDK and CDR2 SYGVNS. J was trimmed by 3 bases and V by 5 bases; bases with no gene match: 7. The length of the CDR3 is 14 residues. In DNA form, the CDR3 reads TGTGCCAGCAGTAAGACAGGGAGTGGCTACGAGCAGTACTTC. This codes for CASSKTGSGYEQYF.

The CDR3 DNA sequence: TGTGCCAGTAGTAACACCCGACAGACTGAGCAGTTCTTC. This sequence encodes CASSNTRQTEQFF. This chain joins TRBV19 and TRBJ2-1, with a tentative D call TRBD1 (5 bases). The CDR3 runs 13 residues. The V gene lost 4 bases and the J gene lost 9 bases, with 13 bases spanning the gap. CDR1 is LNHDA and CDR2 is SQIVND in the germline V gene (reference sequence). Using reference TRBV19 and TRBJ2-1 for the parts outside the CDR3, the full variable domain is DGGITQSPKYLFRKEGQNVTLSCEQNLNHDAMYWYRQDPGQGLRLIYYSQIVNDFQKGDIAEGYSVSREKKESFPLTVTSAQKNPTAFYLCASSNTRQTEQFFGPGTRLTVL.

The V gene is TRBV5-4, the J gene TRBJ2-1, with TRBD2 matching 7 bases. Trimming at V came to 3 bases and at J to 4 bases, leaving 10 bases not matched to a gene. The germline V gene encodes CDR1 SGHNT and CDR2 YYREEE (reference sequence). The CDR3 is 16 residues long. The CDR3 nucleotides read TGTGCCAGCAGCTCCCCGGGAGGCGGGGCGTACAATGAGCAGTTCTTC. It specifies CASSSPGGGAYNEQFF. Drawing the rest from reference TRBV5-4 and TRBJ2-1, the complete variable domain is ETGVTQSPTHLIKTRGQQVTLRCSSQSGHNTVSWYQQALGQGPQFIFQYYREEENGRGNFPPRFSGLQFPNYSSELNVNALELDDSALYLCASSSPGGGAYNEQFFGPGTRLTVL.

The CDR3 is CASSEGTGYGYTF. The CDR3 region has the DNA TGTGCCAGCAGTGAAGGGACAGGCTATGGCTACACCTTC. The V and J genes are TRBV6-1 and TRBJ1-2; 7 bases map to TRBD1. The CDR3 runs to 13 residues. CDR1 is MNHNS and CDR2 is SASEGT in the germline V gene. V shed 1 base and J 4 bases; nucleotides not matched to a gene: 0.

The CDR3 sequence: CASSVTSGGFGGEETQYF. CDR3 coding DNA: TGTGCCAGCAGTGTTACTAGCGGGGGGTTCGGGGGCGAGGAGACCCAGTACTTC. V and J are TRBV6-4 and TRBJ2-5; the match to TRBD2 covers 12 bases. The CDR3 runs to 18 residues. Germline V gives CDR1 MRHNA, CDR2 SNTAGT. After removal of 4 bases from V and 5 bases from J, the junction contained 14 bases not matched to a gene.

The CDR3 here is CASSLQGTEGYTF. DNA of the CDR3: TGTGCCAGCAGTCTACAGGGTACGGAAGGCTACACCTTC. The chain couples TRBV28 to TRBJ1-2, with a weak D call TRBD1 (6 bases). This CDR3 contains 13 residues. Between the trimmed V and J ends, which lost 5 bases and 8 bases, there was a span of 15 bases. Germline CDR1 MDHEN, CDR2 SYDVKM.

The chain couples TRBV9 to TRBJ2-2; tentative D call: TRBD2 (7 bases). Germline CDR1 is SGDLS and CDR2 is YYNGEE. This CDR3 has 17 amino acids. V was clipped by 0 bases and J by 3 bases, with 15 bases between them. The CDR3 DNA follows: TGTGCCAGCAGCGTAGGAGACGGGGGGCCCGACACCGGGGAGCTGTTTTTT. Encoded protein: CASSVGDGGPDTGELFF.

The CDR3 nucleotides read TGCAGTGCTAGCGGTAATGAAAAACTGTTTTTT. Amino acids: CSASGNEKLFF. The J gene is TRBJ1-4, the V gene TRBV20-1; D gene uncertain. CDR1 is DFQATT and CDR2 is SNEGSKA in the germline V gene (reference sequence). V dropped 3 bases and J dropped 4 bases, with 3 bases sitting between them. The CDR3 sequence is 11 residues long.

This clone was found a few times. The V and J genes are TRBV4-3 and TRBJ2-5, with D unclear. In germline, CDR1 is LGHNA, CDR2 YSLEER. V lost 0 bases and J 4 bases, leaving 9 bases between the germline ends. The CDR3 is 14 amino acids. The CDR3 DNA follows: TGCGCCAGCAGCCAAGACTCCCAAGCAGAGACCCAGTACTTC. This sequence encodes CASSQDSQAETQYF.

CDR3 nucleotide sequence: TGTGCCAGTAGTATAGGTCAGGGGAAGGATGGCTACACCTTC. This codes for CASSIGQGKDGYTF. The rearrangement joins TRBV19 to TRBJ1-2; TRBD1 might be the D (6 bases). Germline CDR1 reads LNHDA; CDR2 reads SQIVND (reference sequence). The V gene lost 1 base and the J gene lost 6 bases, with 12 bases spanning the gap. The CDR3 runs 14 residues.

The V and J genes are TRBV9 and TRBJ2-2, with D possibly TRBD1 on 5 matching bases. Trimming removed 4 bases from V and 5 bases from J, with 21 bases in between. The CDR3 consists of 17 residues. The germline V gene encodes CDR1 SGDLS and CDR2 YYNGEE. CDR3 coding DNA: TGTGCCAGCAGCCCAACTCCTAGGACAAAAATTACCGGGGAGCTGTTTTTT. This codes for CASSPTPRTKITGELFF. Full variable domain (outside the CDR3, taken from reference TRBV9 and TRBJ2-2): DSGVTQTPKHLITATGQRVTLRCSPRSGDLSVYWYQQSLDQGLQFLIQYYNGEERAKGNILERFSAQQFPDLHSELNLSSLELGDSALYFCASSPTPRTKITGELFFGEGSRLTVL.

The chain couples TRBV4-1 to TRBJ2-3; possibly TRBD1 for D (6 bases). Trimming removed 1 base from V and 7 bases from J, with 15 bases in between. The germline gives CDR1 MGHRA, CDR2 YSYEKL. CDR3 length: 15 amino acids. CDR3 DNA: TGCGCCAGCAGCCAAGGGGAACAGGGATTAAATACGCAGTATTTT. Amino acids: CASSQGEQGLNTQYF.

The chain uses TRBV7-2 and TRBJ1-5, with D hard to call. The CDR3 has 13 residues. The V end lost 2 bases, the J end lost 12 bases, and 14 bases lay between the germline ends. Germline-derived CDR1 and CDR2 are SGHTA and FQGNSA. The CDR3 DNA reads as TGTGCCAGCAGCTTAACCAGTAGCGTGGACCAGCATTTT. It specifies CASSLTSSVDQHF.

This clone was detected once. The chain employs TRBV7-8 and TRBJ1-6, with D possibly being TRBD1 (6 bases). This CDR3 comprises 16 residues. Germline values: CDR1 SGHVS, CDR2 FQNEAQ. V was cut by 2 bases and J by 1 base, with 9 bases left in between. CDR3 residues: CASSLQGFSYNSPLHF. The CDR3 DNA reads TGTGCCAGCAGCTTACAGGGGTTTTCCTATAATTCACCCCTCCACTTT.

CDR3 region: CASSGVRSVARAFF. In DNA, the CDR3 is TGTGCCAGCAGTGGAGTTAGGTCCGTCGCAAGGGCTTTCTTT. V and J are TRBV6-5 and TRBJ1-1; D is uncertain. Germline-derived CDR1 and CDR2 are MNHEY and SVGAGI. The CDR3 contains 14 residues. The ends were cut back, 5 bases at V and 11 bases at J, with 21 bases in the middle.